A selection of T cell receptor beta chains follows, all from one sample in a study of blood T cell repertoires in COVID-19. The method was immunoSEQ multiplex PCR; TCRdb's version includes in-frame clones alone and lacks a portion of them. This sample carries around 94,000 clones, around 80% of them seen once, and the ten largest clones take about 9%. The sequenced material came from peripheral blood. These receptors all stem from a man in his fifties or sixties with active or convalescent COVID-19. Each CDR3 is given with its conserved first and last residue. The D gene is left open where the match is weak. Size is stated for part of the rows, as once, few or many counts, or as a class when the clone is expanded.

V gene	CDR3 length	clone size	D gene	J gene	CDR3 DNA	CDR3 protein
TRBV24-1	13	once	NA	TRBJ2-2	TGTGCCGCCAACAGGGGGGGAACCGGGGAGCTGTTTTTT	CAANRGGTGELFF
TRBV11-3	16	NA	TRBD1	TRBJ2-5	TGTGCCAGCAGCCTTTGGACAGGGGCACCCATTGAGACCCAGTACTTC	CASSLWTGAPIETQYF
TRBV28	16	NA	TRBD1	TRBJ1-2	TGTGCCAGCAGTTTCACCGGGACAGGGTCGCGATATGGCTACACCTTC	CASSFTGTGSRYGYTF
TRBV5-1	17	NA	TRBD2	TRBJ2-3	TGCGCCAGCAGCCGCGGACTAGCGGGAGGGCCTGGGGATACGCAGTATTTT	CASSRGLAGGPGDTQYF
TRBV7-6	16	NA	NA	TRBJ2-1	TGTGCCAGCAGCCTTAGGACTAAGTTCACCTACAATGAGCAGTTCTTC	CASSLRTKFTYNEQFF
TRBV7-8	15	few	TRBD2	TRBJ2-7	TGTGCCAGCAGCGGACTAGCGGTCAGCTCCTACGAGCAGTACTTC	CASSGLAVSSYEQYF
TRBV21-1	16	NA	NA	TRBJ2-1	TGTGCCAGCAGCACTCACGCCACTAGAAGGTACAATGAGCAGTTCTTC	CASSTHATRRYNEQFF
TRBV3-1/TRBV3-2	13	NA	NA	TRBJ1-5	TGTGCCAGCAGCCAAGATGCGGTTGAGCCCCAGCATTTT	CASSQDAVEPQHF
TRBV28	15	NA	TRBD1	TRBJ1-3	TGTGCCAGCAGTTCCCTAGGGACAGCCGGAAACACCATATATTTT	CASSSLGTAGNTIYF
TRBV7-3	14	NA	NA	TRBJ1-6	TGTGCCAGCAGCTCCCAGGGGAATAATTCACCCCTCCACTTT	CASSSQGNNSPLHF
TRBV4-1	15	NA	TRBD1	TRBJ2-5	TGCGCCAGCAGCCAACCCGACAGGGTCCAAGAGACCCAGTACTTC	CASSQPDRVQETQYF
TRBV28	14	NA	NA	TRBJ2-3	TGTGCCAGCATTCTGGGGGGGACATCGGGTACGCAGTATTTT	CASILGGTSGTQYF
TRBV2	16	NA	TRBD2	TRBJ2-7	TGTGCCAGCACCCCCGGGGGGTTTAGCGGAACCTACGAGCAGTACTTC	CASTPGGFSGTYEQYF
TRBV28	14	NA	NA	TRBJ1-3	TGTGCCAGCAGGCTGAGCGGGCGCGGAAACACCATATATTTT	CASRLSGRGNTIYF
TRBV6-5	14	few	NA	TRBJ1-4	TGTGCCAGCAGCCGTGGGGCTGCGAATGAAAAACTGTTTTTT	CASSRGAANEKLFF
TRBV6-5	13	NA	TRBD1	TRBJ2-1	TGTGCCAGCACCCAGGGGGCTAGGAATGAGCAGTTCTTC	CASTQGARNEQFF
TRBV19	13	NA	TRBD1	TRBJ2-5	TGTGCCAGTAGTTTGACAGGGGATGGGACCCAGTACTTC	CASSLTGDGTQYF
TRBV30	14	NA	TRBD1	TRBJ1-1	TGTGCCTGGTCGACAGGGGCGAGAACGACTGAAGCTTTCTTT	CAWSTGARTTEAFF
TRBV3-1/TRBV3-2	14	NA	TRBD1	TRBJ1-1	TGTGCCAGCAGCCAACTACAGGGGGGCACTGAAGCTTTCTTT	CASSQLQGGTEAFF
TRBV9	16	NA	TRBD2	TRBJ2-2	TGTGCCAGCAGCCCCTCAAGCGGGAGTCACACCGGGGAGCTGTTTTTT	CASSPSSGSHTGELFF
TRBV18	15	NA	NA	TRBJ1-1	TGTGCCAGCTCACCAAATCCAGGGGCTGGCACTGAAGCTTTCTTT	CASSPNPGAGTEAFF
TRBV5-1	15	once	TRBD2	TRBJ2-1	TGCGCCAGCAGCTTGGACGGGAGGGCCACCAATGAGCAGTTCTTC	CASSLDGRATNEQFF
TRBV19	13	few	NA	TRBJ2-4	TGTGCCAGTAGTACGGGGTCCAAAAACATTCAGTACTTC	CASSTGSKNIQYF
TRBV7-8	13	NA	NA	TRBJ1-1	TGTGCCAGCAGCTCCGGAGGGCAAAATGAAGCTTTCTTT	CASSSGGQNEAFF
TRBV7-2	14	NA	NA	TRBJ2-5	TGTGCCAGCAGCTTATTCCCCCTACAAGAGACCCAGTACTTC	CASSLFPLQETQYF
TRBV24-1	14	few	TRBD1	TRBJ1-2	TGTGCCACCAGTGATGGGACAGGGTCCTATGGCTACACCTTC	CATSDGTGSYGYTF
TRBV18	13	few	TRBD1	TRBJ2-4	TGTGCCAGCTCACCACGACAGGGCGACATTCAGTACTTC	CASSPRQGDIQYF
TRBV2	16	few	TRBD1	TRBJ2-5	TGTGCCAGCAGTGTGGGGGACAGGACAAACCAAGAGACCCAGTACTTC	CASSVGDRTNQETQYF
TRBV5-1	16	NA	NA	TRBJ2-2	TGCGCCAGCAGCTTGACAGGGTTCCCAGAGGCCGGGGAGCTGTTTTTT	CASSLTGFPEAGELFF
TRBV5-6	16	NA	NA	TRBJ2-3	TGTGCCAGCATCAAACAACAGGCGCGAATTTCGGATACGCAGTATTTT	CASIKQQARISDTQYF
TRBV30	15	NA	TRBD1	TRBJ1-5	TGTGCCTGGAGTGAGGGGGCCGTTAGCAATCAGCCCCAGCATTTT	CAWSEGAVSNQPQHF
TRBV7-9	14	NA	NA	TRBJ2-1	TGTGCCAGCACCCAGTACAGGGCAGGAAATGAGCAGTTCTTC	CASTQYRAGNEQFF
TRBV6-1	13	NA	TRBD1	TRBJ2-1	TGTGCCAGCAGTGAAAACAGGGGCAATGAGCAGTTCTTC	CASSENRGNEQFF
TRBV11-3	14	NA	TRBD1	TRBJ2-5	TGTGCCAGCAGCTTCGGACAGGGCCAAGAGACCCAGTACTTC	CASSFGQGQETQYF
TRBV3-1/TRBV3-2	17	NA	TRBD2	TRBJ2-1	TGTGCCAGCAGCCAAGTCCTAGCGGGAGAGTCGGATAATGAGCAGTTCTTC	CASSQVLAGESDNEQFF
TRBV6-5	12	few	TRBD1	TRBJ2-2	TGTGCCAGCAGTCAGGGGGCCGGGGAGCTGTTTTTT	CASSQGAGELFF
TRBV6-5	13	NA	NA	TRBJ2-2	TGTGCCAGCATGGTGGGAGGTAGCGGGGAGCTGTTTTTT	CASMVGGSGELFF
TRBV5-1	12	few	NA	TRBJ1-1	TGCGCCAGCAGCCTAGGATGGACTGAAGCTTTCTTT	CASSLGWTEAFF
TRBV7-8	14	NA	TRBD1	TRBJ1-5	TGTGCCAGCAGCTTTCGACAGGGGAATCAGCCCCAGCATTTT	CASSFRQGNQPQHF
TRBV27	15	NA	TRBD1	TRBJ2-2	TGTGCCAGCCAGGGACAGGGGGTTCAAACCGGGGAGCTGTTTTTT	CASQGQGVQTGELFF
TRBV4-1	16	NA	NA	TRBJ1-1	TGCGCCAGCAGCCAAGATTCTGGCCAGGGACTCGCTGAAGCTTTCTTT	CASSQDSGQGLAEAFF
TRBV28	15	NA	TRBD1	TRBJ1-2	TGTGCCAGCAGAACCTCCAGGGGGCGCATCTATGGCTACACCTTC	CASRTSRGRIYGYTF
TRBV30	16	NA	TRBD1	TRBJ1-1	TGTGCCTGGAGTATACCCCCGGGACAGGGTAGAACTGAAGCTTTCTTT	CAWSIPPGQGRTEAFF
TRBV7-2	15	once	TRBD2	TRBJ2-3	TGTGCCAGCAGCTGGGTAGCGGGGATCACAGATACGCAGTATTTT	CASSWVAGITDTQYF
TRBV18	17	NA	TRBD1	TRBJ1-5	TGTGCCAGCTCGCGTACCAGTTCAGGGGGCAGGAGTCAGCCCCAGCATTTT	CASSRTSSGGRSQPQHF
TRBV25-1	15	few	TRBD1	TRBJ2-6	TGTGCCAGCAGTACCGGGACAGGCGGGGCCAACGTCCTGACTTTC	CASSTGTGGANVLTF
TRBV24-1	13	NA	NA	TRBJ2-3	TGTGCCACCAGTGATTTCCCGTTAGATACGCAGTATTTT	CATSDFPLDTQYF
TRBV7-9	12	NA	NA	TRBJ1-1	TGTGCCAGCAGCTTAGGGTCGGGGGAAGCTTTCTTT	CASSLGSGEAFF
TRBV5-5	16	NA	TRBD2	TRBJ2-5	TGTGCCAGCAGCTTGACGCCTAGCGGTTTCCAAGAGACCCAGTACTTC	CASSLTPSGFQETQYF
TRBV28	19	NA	TRBD2	TRBJ2-7	TGTGCCAGCAGTCCCTACAGGGGAACAGGGACTAGCGCCTCCTACGAGCAGTACTTC	CASSPYRGTGTSASYEQYF
TRBV7-9	14	NA	TRBD1	TRBJ2-4	TGTGCCAGCAGCTTGGGACAGGGCTTAGACATTCAGTACTTC	CASSLGQGLDIQYF
TRBV11-3	13	NA	TRBD2	TRBJ2-1	TGTGCCAGGAGGACTAGCGGGAGCAATGAGCAGTTCTTC	CARRTSGSNEQFF
TRBV5-1	15	NA	TRBD1	TRBJ2-2	TGCGCCAGCAGCCCCGGACAGGGTGCCGCCGGGGAGCTGTTTTTT	CASSPGQGAAGELFF
TRBV9	18	NA	TRBD2	TRBJ2-1	TGTGCCAGCAGCGACCCACTTACGACTAGCGGGCCCTACAATGAGCAGTTCTTC	CASSDPLTTSGPYNEQFF
TRBV2	11	NA	NA	TRBJ1-2	TGTGCCAGCAGGGAGGGTTATGGCTACACCTTC	CASREGYGYTF